Below are 19 T cell receptor beta chains sequenced from a single sample in a study of T cells after posttransplantation cyclophosphamide. Repertoires were generated with immunoSEQ multiplex PCR, while TCRdb's copy carries only in-frame clones and drops some. Altogether fewer than 3,500 clones were found in the sample, and no singletons occur. Treatment was busulfan-fludarabine conditioning, a marrow graft, and cyclophosphamide on days +3 and +4. This sample comprised PBMCs, obtained after allogeneic stem cell transplant with posttransplant cyclophosphamide. These receptors were taken from a male patient younger than 45 who received an allogeneic stem cell transplant from a related donor, was CMV-positive, and had acute GVHD only. Some T cells may be transferred from the graft donor.

This clone is labeled as medium-sized. This sequence joins TRBV6-4 and TRBJ1-6, with D maybe TRBD1 (6 bases). The CDR3 totals 15 residues. Trimming shortened V by 5 bases and J by 7 bases, and 15 bases separated the two germline ends. The germline gives CDR1 MRHNA, CDR2 SNTAGT. CDR3 DNA sequence: TGTGCCAGCAGTCCTAGACAGGAAATCAATTCACCCCTCCACTTT. Its translation: CASSPRQEINSPLHF.

This clone has ten or more counts. The CDR3 reads CASSLKASDTQYF. The DNA of the CDR3 is TGTGCCAGCAGCTTAAAAGCGTCAGATACGCAGTATTTT. The chain joins TRBV5-5 to TRBJ2-3, with D hard to call. V was cut by 2 bases and J by 4 bases, with 8 bases left in between. The V gene's germline CDR1 is SGHKS and CDR2 YYEKEE (reference sequence). This CDR3 contains 13 residues.

This clone showed up many times. The chain combines TRBV6-6 with TRBJ2-5; D is undetermined. This CDR3 comprises 11 residues. V was trimmed by 5 bases and J by 2 bases, leaving 3 bases between them. Germline-derived CDR1 and CDR2 are MNHNY and SVGAGI (reference sequence). The CDR3 DNA follows: TGTGCCAGCAGTACACAAGAGACCCAGTACTTC. The encoded protein is CASSTQETQYF.

By frequency in the sample, this clone is medium-sized. The J gene is TRBJ1-4, the V gene TRBV6-2 or TRBV6-3, with TRBD1 matching 8 bases. Germline lookup yields CDR1 MNHEY and CDR2 SVGEGT. The J segment lost 8 bases and the V segment lost 6 bases, leaving 14 bases of the junction unmatched. CDR3 length equals 16 residues. CDR3 residues: CASSKGQGAPGEKLFF. CDR3 sequence (DNA): TGTGCCAGCAGCAAGGGGCAGGGGGCCCCAGGGGAAAAACTGTTTTTT.

At least ten counts were recorded for this clone. The chain links TRBV5-1 to TRBJ1-3; tentative D call: TRBD1 (5 bases). Trimming removed 2 bases from V and 8 bases from J, with 11 bases in between. CDR3 length equals 13 residues. CDR1 and CDR2 from the germline V gene are SGHRS and YFSETQ. The DNA for the CDR3 is TGCGCCAGCAGCTTCAGGGTTGATGACACCATATATTTT. Translated, it gives CASSFRVDDTIYF.

This clone appeared many times. V and J are TRBV25-1 and TRBJ2-7, with 9 bases that match TRBD1. Germline-derived CDR1 and CDR2 are MGHDK and SYGVNS. The CDR3 is 12 residues long. J gave up 7 bases and V 6 bases, and 4 bases lay outside the gene matches. The CDR3 is CASRHRGPEQYF. CDR3 coding DNA: TGTGCCAGCAGACACAGGGGGCCTGAGCAGTACTTC.

This clone was seen at least ten times. The chain combines TRBV7-2 with TRBJ2-1; 11 bases fit TRBD2. In germline, CDR1 is SGHTA, CDR2 FQGNSA. This CDR3 is 15 amino acids long. Trimming removed 4 bases from V and 4 bases from J; junction bases left unmatched: 3. The CDR3 coding sequence is TGTGCCAGCAGCTCCCGACTAGCGGGGTACAATGAGCAGTTCTTC. This encodes CASSSRLAGYNEQFF.

There are many counts of this clone. This chain joins TRBV4-3 and TRBJ2-7, with 14 bases identical to TRBD2. V shed 3 bases and J 2 bases; nucleotides not matched to a gene: 3. Looked up from germline, CDR1 is LGHNA and CDR2 is YSLEER. The CDR3 runs to 16 residues. The CDR3 is CASSQGLAGAAYEQYF. In DNA, the CDR3 is TGCGCCAGCAGCCAGGGACTAGCGGGGGCCGCCTACGAGCAGTACTTC.

This clone has just a few counts. V is TRBV9 and J is TRBJ1-6, with D possibly TRBD1 on 6 matching bases. CDR1 and CDR2 from the germline V gene are SGDLS and YYNGEE. This CDR3 comprises 15 residues. Trimming took off 4 bases at V and 7 bases at J, with 15 bases between the two ends. CDR3 in DNA: TGTGCCAGCAGCACCCGGGGGGGCGCCAATTCACCCCTCCACTTT. This codes for CASSTRGGANSPLHF.

There are many counts of this clone. The chain uses TRBV18 and TRBJ1-5; D is perhaps TRBD1 (6 bases). Trimming pared 3 bases from V and 0 bases from J, leaving 12 bases between. The germline V gene encodes CDR1 KGHSH and CDR2 LQKENI. The CDR3 totals 16 residues. CDR3 nucleotide sequence: TGTGCCAGCTCACCGGGGGGGACAAATAGCAATCAGCCCCAGCATTTT. Protein product: CASSPGGTNSNQPQHF.

At least ten counts were recorded for this clone. This rearrangement joins TRBV6-2 or TRBV6-3 to TRBJ1-6; D perhaps matches TRBD1 (5 bases). The V end was cut by 2 bases, the J end by 7 bases, with 12 bases between. This CDR3 spans 15 amino acids. Per the germline V gene, CDR1 is MNHEY and CDR2 is SVGEGT. This CDR3 is CASSYARGGNSPLHF. CDR3 DNA: TGTGCCAGCAGTTACGCCCGGGGGGGGAATTCACCCCTCCACTTT.

This clone was recorded at least ten times. The chain combines TRBV7-2 with TRBJ1-2; D is ambiguous. Between the trimmed V and J ends, which lost 5 bases and 7 bases, there was a span of 17 bases. The germline gives CDR1 SGHTA, CDR2 FQGNSA. CDR3 length: 14 residues. The CDR3 here is CASSPQHGSGGYTF. The CDR3 nucleotides read TGTGCCAGCAGCCCGCAACATGGGAGCGGTGGCTACACCTTC.

This clone was recorded at least ten times. The J gene is TRBJ2-7, the V gene TRBV7-9; a weak D match, TRBD2 (7 bases). The ends were cut back, 0 bases at V and 3 bases at J, with 12 bases in the middle. There are 15 residues in the CDR3. Germline CDR1 SEHNR, CDR2 FQNEAQ (reference sequence). CDR3 region: CASSLAAGALYEQYF. CDR3 bases: TGTGCCAGCAGCTTAGCGGCGGGGGCACTCTACGAGCAGTACTTC.

The table lists this clone with many counts. This chain links TRBV5-6 with TRBJ2-1, with TRBD2 identical over 7 bases. The CDR3 is made up of 15 amino acids. The germline CDR1 and CDR2 sequences are SGHDT and YYEEEE. The V and J ends lost 1 base and 3 bases, in that order; junction bases with no gene match: 4. The CDR3 is CASSLSASGYNEQFF. CDR3 nucleotide sequence: TGTGCCAGCAGCTTGTCGGCTAGCGGCTACAATGAGCAGTTCTTC.

This clone was seen repeatedly, ten times or more. The V and J genes are TRBV6-5 and TRBJ2-3, with a tentative D call TRBD1 (5 bases). Germline V lookup: CDR1 MNHEY, CDR2 SVGAGI. V lost 0 bases to trimming and J lost 9 bases, with 10 bases between them. The CDR3 extends over 13 amino acids. This chain's CDR3 is CASSYSGPPTQYF. DNA for the CDR3: TGTGCCAGCAGTTACTCGGGGCCCCCGACGCAGTATTTT.

This clone was recorded at least ten times. This chain joins TRBV12-3 or TRBV12-4 and TRBJ2-7; the D gene is possibly TRBD1 (6 bases). Trimming removed 5 bases at V and 0 bases at J, with 11 bases between. This CDR3 has 14 amino acids. The CDR3 loop reads CASSPGTRSYEQYF. The CDR3 coding sequence is TGTGCCAGCAGTCCCGGGACACGCTCCTACGAGCAGTACTTC.

This clone was observed many times. V and J are TRBV30 and TRBJ1-1; 7 bases map to TRBD1. The CDR3 has 12 amino acids. From germline, CDR1 is GTSNPN and CDR2 SVGIG (reference sequence). With 2 bases clipped from V and 8 bases from J, the junction kept 5 bases outside the gene matches. The CDR3: CAWSSTGTEAFF. CDR3 sequence (DNA): TGTGCCTGGAGTTCGACAGGGACCGAAGCTTTCTTT.

This clone occurred many times. This chain joins TRBV6-2 or TRBV6-3 and TRBJ2-2, with 8 positions matching TRBD1. The germline V gene encodes CDR1 MNHEY and CDR2 SVGEGT. J gave up 5 bases and V 8 bases, and 4 bases lay outside the gene matches. The CDR3 spans 13 residues. The CDR3 protein is CASPGGWTGELFF. The CDR3 DNA reads as TGTGCCAGCCCAGGGGGCTGGACCGGGGAGCTGTTTTTT.

With regard to this clone: At one end, the junction sequence differs from germline, possibly due to a read error. This rearrangement joins TRBV30 to TRBJ2-7; a weak D match, TRBD2 (6 bases). CDR3 length: 16 amino acids. The germline gives CDR1 GTSNPN, CDR2 SVGIG (reference sequence). In DNA, the CDR3 is TGTGCCTGGAGTTTTCGTCTGGGGGGAAATACCTACCAGCAGTACTTC. Translated: CAWSFRLGGNTYQQYF. The full variable domain, its missing parts supplied by reference TRBV30 and TRBJ2-7, is SQTIHQWPATLVQPVGSPLSLECTVEGTSNPNLYWYRQAAGRGLQLLFYSVGIGQISSEVPQNLSASRPQDRQFILSSKKLLLSDSGFYLCAWSFRLGGNTYQQYFGPGTRLTVT.